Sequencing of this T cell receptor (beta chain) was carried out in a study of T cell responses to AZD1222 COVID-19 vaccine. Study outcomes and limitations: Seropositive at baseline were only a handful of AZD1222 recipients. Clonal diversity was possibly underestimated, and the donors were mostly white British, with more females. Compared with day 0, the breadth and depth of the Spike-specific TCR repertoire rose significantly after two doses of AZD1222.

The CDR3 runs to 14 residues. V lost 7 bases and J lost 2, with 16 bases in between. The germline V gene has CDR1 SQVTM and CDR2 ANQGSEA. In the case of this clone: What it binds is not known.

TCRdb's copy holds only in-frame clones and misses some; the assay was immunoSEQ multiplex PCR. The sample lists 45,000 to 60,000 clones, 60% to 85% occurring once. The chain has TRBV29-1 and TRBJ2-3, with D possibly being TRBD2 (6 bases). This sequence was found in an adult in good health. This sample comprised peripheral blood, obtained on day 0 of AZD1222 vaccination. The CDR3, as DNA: TGCAGCGCTAACCGGGACTCTTTCACAGATACGCAGTATTTT. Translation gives CSANRDSFTDTQYF.